These 7 T cell receptor beta chains share one sample of origin, sequenced in a study of Ad26.COV2.S vaccination and SARS-CoV-2 variants. Data came from immunoSEQ multiplex PCR; TCRdb stores just in-frame clones and leaves some out. The sample comprises about 390,000 clones, 92% of which are singletons, and 1.5% to 2% rests with the top ten. The treatment denotes: 19 received Ad26.COV2.S at low or high dose, single or two shots; a few received placebo; per-sample allocation not given. Sampling took place 63 days after the first vaccine or placebo injection. The sequencing used peripheral blood, collected in a trial of Ad26.COV2.S vaccine versus placebo. These receptors were obtained from a person between 18 and 60 years old who received the Ad26.COV2.S COVID-19 vaccine or a placebo.

The chain couples TRBV6-6 to TRBJ2-5, with D hard to call. Per germline, CDR1 MNHNY and CDR2 SVGAGI (reference sequence). The CDR3 is made up of 12 amino acids. V lost 8 bases and J lost 2, with 9 bases in between. The CDR3 loop is CASGSVQETQYF. The CDR3 DNA reads as TGTGCCAGCGGGTCGGTTCAAGAGACCCAGTACTTC.

The J gene is TRBJ2-5, the V gene TRBV5-1; D is possibly TRBD2 (5 bases). The CDR3 covers 13 residues. Trimming removed 7 bases from V and 5 bases from J, with 15 bases in between. Germline V lookup: CDR1 SGHRS, CDR2 YFSETQ. The CDR3 spells CASFKRTGETQYF. The CDR3 region has the DNA TGCGCCAGCTTTAAGCGGACGGGGGAGACCCAGTACTTC.

This chain uses TRBV9 with TRBJ2-7; 8 nucleotides align to TRBD2. Germline values: CDR1 SGDLS, CDR2 YYNGEE. The trim removed 0 bases at V and 0 bases at J, leaving 8 bases unmatched. The CDR3 consists of 17 residues. The CDR3 DNA follows: TGTGCCAGCAGCGTAGGGGGAGGCGGGGGGAGCTCCTACGAGCAGTACTTC. Translated, it gives CASSVGGGGGSSYEQYF.

This clone was found once. V gene TRBV7-2 combines with J gene TRBJ1-2, with D perhaps matching TRBD1 (5 bases). Per germline, CDR1 SGHTA and CDR2 FQGNSA. The CDR3 covers 14 residues. V lost 5 bases and J lost 7, with 17 bases in between. CDR3 in amino acids: CASSTGASRTGYTF. For the CDR3, the DNA is TGTGCCAGCAGCACCGGGGCCTCCCGTACTGGCTACACCTTC.

The chain combines TRBV3-1 (or the pseudogene TRBV3-2) with TRBJ2-7; weak D call: TRBD2 (5 bases). Looked up from germline, CDR1 is LGHDT and CDR2 is YNNKEL (reference sequence). V shed 3 bases and J shed 0 bases, with 12 bases lying between them. CDR3 length: 15 amino acids. Written as DNA, the CDR3 is TGTGCCAGCAGCCAGGTGGGAGTAAACTCCTACGAGCAGTACTTC. Amino acid sequence: CASSQVGVNSYEQYF.

The rearrangement links TRBV6-1 to TRBJ2-7, with unresolved D. This CDR3 spans 11 amino acids. V was trimmed by 2 bases and J by 3 bases, leaving 2 bases between them. Germline V gives CDR1 MNHNS, CDR2 SASEGT. The CDR3 DNA reads TGTGCCAGCAGTGAAAACTACGAGCAGTACTTC. It is translated as CASSENYEQYF.

As regards this clone: Other DNA sequences within the sample encode an identical CDR3. The chain is built from TRBV18 and TRBJ1-2, with D possibly being TRBD1 (5 bases). This CDR3 spans 13 amino acids. With 2 bases removed from V and 5 bases from J, the gap between germline ends came to 9 bases. Per germline, CDR1 KGHSH and CDR2 LQKENI. The DNA for the CDR3 is TGTGCCAGCTCACCATTAGACAGTTATGGCTACACCTTC. Amino acid sequence: CASSPLDSYGYTF.